Listed here are 8 T cell receptor beta chains from one sample, sequenced in a study of T cell repertoires in aging, cancer and after chemotherapy. Amplification of TCR beta used genomic DNA extracted from peripheral blood. TRB rearrangements spanning V, D and J were amplified using mixed TRB-A/B primers. MiXCR was run by TCRdb on the multiplex PCR reads, yielding one entry per CDR3 protein. The table shows roughly 15,000 distinct CDR3 sequences, with around half occurring only once. Material: blood. All receptors derive from a human donor in good health.

J is TRBJ1-1 and V is TRBV6-5, with 7 bases aligning to TRBD1. Germline V gene data show CDR1 as MNHEY and CDR2 as SVGAGI. The CDR3 length is 13 residues. V gave up 6 bases and J gave up 7 bases; unmatched junction bases: 8. CDR3 residues: CASSRPGTVEAFF. The CDR3 DNA follows: TGTGCCAGCAGCCGACCCGGGACAGTTGAAGCTTTCTTT.

V gene TRBV27 combines with J gene TRBJ1-1; no definite D call. In germline, CDR1 is MNHEY, CDR2 SMNVEV (reference sequence). V was pared by 6 bases and J by 1 base, with 9 bases between. CDR3 length: 13 residues. The CDR3 DNA reads as TGTGCCAGCAGCGCGGACTGGAACACTGAAGCTTTCTTT. This codes for CASSADWNTEAFF.

This clonotype has just a few counts. This chain uses TRBV19 with TRBJ2-7; D possibly corresponds to TRBD2 (5 bases). Germline V gene lookup returns CDR1 LNHDA and CDR2 SQIVND (reference sequence). V was pared by 5 bases and J by 6 bases, with 17 bases between. The CDR3 extends over 14 amino acids. The CDR3 protein is CASSLSGIAGEQYF. CDR3 bases: TGTGCCAGTAGTCTCTCCGGGATAGCAGGCGAGCAGTACTTC.

This sequence joins TRBV6-1 and TRBJ2-3, with TRBD2 identical over 7 bases. V shed 6 bases, J shed 0 bases, and the junction held 3 bases outside the gene matches. The germline V gene has CDR1 MNHNS and CDR2 SASEGT. CDR3 length: 14 amino acids. This CDR3 reads CASSPSGSTDTQYF. CDR3 nucleotides: TGTGCCAGCAGCCCTAGCGGAAGCACAGATACGCAGTATTTT.

V is TRBV19 and J is TRBJ2-7; D not resolved. V lost 5 bases, J lost 0 bases, and 5 bases lay in between. Germline assignment: CDR1 LNHDA and CDR2 SQIVND (reference sequence). The CDR3 length is 12 residues. CDR3 in amino acids: CASSFRSYEQYF. The CDR3 coding sequence is TGTGCCAGTAGTTTCCGCTCCTACGAGCAGTACTTC.

Worth noting for this clonotype: A junction end diverges from the germline sequence, so it may reflect a read error. The rearrangement links TRBV5-3 to TRBJ2-5; 7 bases line up with TRBD2. TRBV5-3 is an open reading frame, and its role is uncertain. This CDR3 is built from 13 residues. Written as DNA, the CDR3 is TGCGCCAGCAGCACCGGGACTAAAGAGACCCAGTACTTC. Protein product: CASSTGTKETQYF.

The rearrangement uses TRBV11-1 and TRBJ2-7; 9 bases align to TRBD1. With V trimmed by 4 bases and J by 5 bases, 9 bases remained unmatched. The CDR3 extends over 15 amino acids. Germline-derived CDR1 and CDR2 are SGHAT and FQDESV (reference sequence). The CDR3 region has the DNA TGTGCCAGCAGCTGGACGGACAGGGGCAGCAACGAGCAGTACTTC. Protein product: CASSWTDRGSNEQYF.

The chain couples TRBV15 to TRBJ1-4; weak D call: TRBD1 (6 bases). This CDR3 spans 19 amino acids. Germline assignment: CDR1 LNHNV and CDR2 YYDKDF (reference sequence). Between the trimmed V and J ends, which lost 0 bases and 0 bases, there was a span of 17 bases. Here the CDR3 DNA reads TGTGCCACCAGCAGAGACCCCTCCCTCAGGGGTGCAACTAATGAAAAACTGTTTTTT. Translated, it gives CATSRDPSLRGATNEKLFF.